This T cell receptor beta chain comes out of a study of T cells in Graves' hyperthyroidism and ophthalmopathy (dated 2019 in TCRdb). At the level of the whole study: Peripheral blood was collected at initial diagnosis, before any treatment. To identify TCR V-J signatures that set the groups apart, the researchers used a discovery cohort of about a hundred patients, made up of 40 to 45 with Graves' ophthalmopathy and 57 with stable Graves' hyperthyroidism. Prospective prediction of ophthalmopathy was tested in an independent validation cohort of 18 to 20 hyperthyroidism patients and approximately 17 patients who later progressed to ophthalmopathy. The roughly 91 discovery patients were randomly divided into training and test sets at a 7:3 ratio. Thyroid tissue and blood T-cell repertoires from about six Graves' hyperthyroidism patients were also compared in the study. Following sampling, methimazole starting at 30 mg daily was given to hyperthyroidism patients, and high-dose intravenous methylprednisolone was given to ophthalmopathy patients. The paper describes TCR Vbeta CDR3 sequencing of 120 to 150 peripheral blood samples, made up of 43 ophthalmopathy patients, 70 to 75 hyperthyroidism patients and about 17 progressor patients. Here is what the overall study found, with its caveats: During validation, the model predicted progression to ophthalmopathy a median of about 6.3 months ahead of onset, with approximately 71% sensitivity and around 72% specificity. A 13 V-J signature model separated ophthalmopathy from stable hyperthyroidism, with just over 85% sensitivity and about 81% specificity in cross-validation and 80%/75% in testing. Most expanded thyroid clonotypes (frequency above 0.001) were also detected in blood, a finding suggesting that blood repertoires may reflect thyroid immune responses. Sample size was not statistically predetermined, and investigators were not blinded to group allocation.

Measured from the cysteine to the phenylalanine, the CDR3 is 13 residues long. This entry keeps only the CDR3 DNA: 39 bases, framed from base 1. V and J lose 0 bases and 0 bases, and a span of 3 bases separates them. For CDR1 and CDR2, the germline V gene lists SGDLS and YYNGEE. Ophthalmopathy patients had moderately to severely active disease, Clinical Activity Score of at least 3, NOSPECS grade of at least 4, and duration under 3 months. Any patient with an uncontrolled infection, another autoimmune disease, pregnancy or lactation was excluded. Diagnoses were established on the basis of clinical symptoms, serum thyroxine and TRAb, thyroid ultrasound, and orbital computed tomography. Ficoll-Paque density gradient centrifugation was used to isolate PBMCs from about 10 ml of fresh peripheral blood. Trizol reagent was used to extract total RNA, and RNA quality was then checked on an Agilent 2100 Bioanalyzer.

In regard to this clonotype: The clone's antigen remains unknown. Base-call qualities are not available, and no considerably larger clone is one nucleotide away.

The TCR beta CDR3 regions were amplified from RNA transcripts. A first-round RT-PCR of the TCR CDR3 used the HTBI primer set with the Qiagen OneStep RT-PCR kit. Libraries were constructed in a second round of multiplex PCR, after which size selection and purification were performed. Sequencing of the libraries was done on an Illumina HiSeq2000 using paired-end 100 bp reads. Regarding the original processing steps: SOAPnuke was used to process the raw data, with reads discarded if the reads contained adapters or uncalled bases, had a mean Phred below 15, or lacked an exact constant-primer or identifier match. High-quality paired reads were merged using COPE v1.2.5, and each unique nucleotide sequence was defined as a clonotype. MiTCR v1.1 was used to align clonotypes to the IMGT TRBV, TRBD and TRBJ reference segments. The analysis was restricted to V-J combinations with a frequency above 0.0001, which together covered around 99% of the repertoires. The TCS score was defined as the ratio of F50 (clonal expansion) to E x V (chaos), calculated using BLOSUM62-based TCRdist between CDR3 peptides within each V-J. Welch's t-statistics and random forest reduced fewer than 550 V-J features to roughly 13, which were used in a naive Bayes classifier (R e1071). TCRdb ran its own pipeline on the public reads, namely fastp trimming at Q25 and MiXCR clone calling, and kept in-frame beta chains. Entries that share a CDR3 protein sequence are merged under the most common genes and DNA. In this record, the V and J calls reflect TCRdb's handling and not the investigators' own analysis. This sample has 490,000 or so distinct CDR3 sequences in its table, and approximately 22% of those were observed once. Of the sample, about 53% is held by the ten largest clones.

Sequencing was performed on blood. This TCR came from a woman aged 70-85 years with Graves' ophthalmopathy. The V and J genes are TRBV9 and TRBJ1-2; too little of a D gene remains to name it. The CDR3 region: CASSVGTNYGYTF. The sequenced DNA: TGTGCCAGCAGCGTAGGAACTAACTATGGCTACACCTTC. With all but the CDR3 taken from the reference TRBV9 and TRBJ1-2 genes, the full variable domain is: DSGVTQTPKHLITATGQRVTLRCSPRSGDLSVYWYQQSLDQGLQFLIQYYNGEERAKGNILERFSAQQFPDLHSELNLSSLELGDSALYFCASSVGTNYGYTFGSGTRLTVV.